The 5 T cell receptor beta chains in this list originate from one sample, sequenced in a study of post-analysis software for immune sequencing data. Whole-study findings and limits: Comparison of patients with controls showed about 5 TRBV segments more frequent in patients, TRBV5-6, TRBV5-1 and TRBV20-1 among them.

Tagging with unique molecular identifiers was a feature of the TCR beta cDNA libraries. TCRdb fed the PCR reads into MiXCR, producing one record per CDR3 protein. Of some 690,000 distinct CDR3 sequences in the sample, 55% to 70% were seen once. The antigens for these receptors are not known. Sequenced sample: blood. These receptor sequences come from a girl aged 2 to 9 with multiple sclerosis.

This clonotype was observed a handful of times. The genes are TRBV4-2 and TRBJ2-3, with 11 bases matching TRBD2. CDR1 is LGHNA and CDR2 is YNFKEQ in the germline V gene. V shed 3 bases and J 5 bases; nucleotides not matched to a gene: 4. The CDR3 runs to 15 residues. CDR3 sequence reads: CASSQTSGKGDTQYF. CDR3 nucleotides: TGTGCCAGCAGCCAGACTAGCGGGAAAGGAGATACGCAGTATTTT.

In its sample, this clonotype was seen once. V is TRBV12-3 or TRBV12-4 and J is TRBJ2-1; D uncertain. Between the trimmed V and J ends, which lost 3 bases and 1 base, there was a span of 7 bases. CDR3 size: 14 residues. This CDR3 reads CASSLMDSYNEQFF. CDR3 in DNA: TGTGCCAGCAGTTTGATGGATTCCTACAATGAGCAGTTCTTC.

This clonotype was picked up one time. At one end the junction does not follow the germline gene, possibly because of a read error. This chain joins TRBV7-2 and TRBJ2-1; D remains unclear. This CDR3 region has 17 residues. Germline CDR1 SGHTA, CDR2 FQGNSA. Written as DNA, the CDR3 is TGTGCCAGCAGTTTAGTTGGTTCTAGTGGTTCCTACAATGAGCAGTTCTTC. Encoded protein: CASSLVGSSGSYNEQFF.

The chain combines TRBV29-1 with TRBJ1-2; D may be TRBD1 (5 bases). CDR1 is SQVTM, CDR2 ANQGSEA, per germline. The CDR3 extends over 15 amino acids. V shed 4 bases and J shed 5 bases, with 20 bases lying between them. Here the CDR3 reads CSVVLVAGQEYGYTF. In DNA, the CDR3 is TGCAGCGTTGTATTAGTTGCGGGGCAGGAATATGGCTACACCTTC.

This clonotype has a handful of counts. The chain employs TRBV7-9 and TRBJ1-2, with a tentative D call TRBD1 (5 bases). This CDR3 comprises 15 residues. Per the germline V gene, CDR1 is SEHNR and CDR2 is FQNEAQ (reference sequence). Trimming stripped 1 base from V and 4 bases from J, with 13 bases between. For the CDR3, the DNA is TGTGCCAGCAGCTTAGAGGCAGGGAGTGGCTATGGCTACACCTTC. Translating gives CASSLEAGSGYGYTF.